A selection of T cell receptor beta chains follows, all from one sample in a study of beta chain features in type 1 diabetes. Libraries were prepared by immunoSEQ multiplex PCR; TCRdb keeps only in-frame clonotypes and omits some of them. The table records 900,000 or so clones, 15% to 20% of them present only once. Material: naive CD4+ T cells from blood. These receptor sequences come from a woman between 18 and 30 years old in good health. Each CDR3 is given with its conserved first and last residue. Fields, in order: J gene, D gene, V gene, clone size, CDR3 protein, CDR3 DNA. A D gene is named only where the DNA matches it firmly. Clone size is stated in some rows and not others, as once, few, many or a class when expanded.

TRBJ2-3,-,TRBV6-5,few,CASSYNNGWDTQYF,TGTGCCAGCAGTTATAACAATGGTTGGGATACGCAGTATTTT
TRBJ2-5,-,TRBV5-4,-,CASSRSPEGETQYF,TGTGCCAGCAGCCGCAGTCCAGAAGGGGAGACCCAGTACTTC
TRBJ2-1,-,TRBV9,few,CASSVTGSAYNEQFF,TGTGCCAGCAGCGTGACCGGGAGCGCCTACAATGAGCAGTTCTTC
TRBJ2-1,TRBD1,TRBV7-9,few,CASSLVPGQKFF,TGTGCCAGCAGCTTAGTTCCGGGACAGAAGTTCTTC
TRBJ1-5,-,TRBV28,few,CASSLSKWGIGGNQPQHF,TGTGCCAGCAGTTTATCCAAATGGGGGATCGGTGGCAATCAGCCCCAGCATTTT
TRBJ2-2,TRBD1,TRBV7-9,few,CASSPPTGGIFGELFF,TGTGCCAGCAGCCCGCCAACAGGGGGTATTTTCGGGGAGCTGTTTTTT
TRBJ2-1,TRBD2,TRBV29-1,-,CSVVERGTTNEQFF,TGCAGCGTTGTCGAGCGGGGGACTACCAATGAGCAGTTCTTC
TRBJ2-6,TRBD2,TRBV10-3,-,CAIRPGLAVSGANVLTF,TGTGCCATCAGACCGGGACTAGCGGTCTCTGGGGCCAACGTCCTGACTTTC
TRBJ2-3,-,TRBV4-2,few,CASSQDMGLFADTQYF,TGTGCCAGCAGCCAAGACATGGGGTTATTCGCAGATACGCAGTATTTT
TRBJ2-1,-,TRBV7-2,few,CASSLPRGHYNEQFF,TGTGCCAGCAGCTTACCCCGGGGACATTACAATGAGCAGTTCTTC
TRBJ1-1,-,TRBV13,-,CASSSHNRAPQAFF,TGTGCCAGCAGCTCCCACAACAGAGCCCCTCAAGCTTTCTTT
TRBJ2-1,TRBD2,TRBV6-5,few,CASSSTGTSHEQFF,TGTGCCAGCAGTTCGACCGGGACTAGTCATGAGCAGTTCTTC
TRBJ2-5,TRBD2,TRBV28,-,CASSLPLAGLETQYF,TGTGCCAGCAGTTTACCCCTAGCGGGATTAGAGACCCAGTACTTC
TRBJ2-7,TRBD2,TRBV10-3,few,CAISERLADYEQYF,TGTGCCATCAGTGAGCGACTAGCGGACTACGAGCAGTACTTC
TRBJ1-4,-,TRBV28,-,CASSLGGVHEKLFF,TGTGCCAGCAGTTTGGGGGGGGTACATGAAAAACTGTTTTTT
TRBJ2-1,TRBD2,TRBV7-2,few,CASSLLRLAGGSSYNEQFF,TGTGCCAGCAGCTTACTAAGGCTAGCGGGAGGGAGTTCCTACAATGAGCAGTTCTTC
TRBJ2-1,TRBD2,TRBV4-3,-,CASSQGTSEYNEQFF,TGCGCCAGCAGCCAGGGGACTAGCGAGTACAATGAGCAGTTCTTC
TRBJ2-3,-,TRBV5-4,few,CASSIPGGTDTQYF,TGTGCCAGCAGCATTCCCGGTGGGACAGATACGCAGTATTTT
TRBJ1-4,-,TRBV19,few,CASSIRLENEKLFF,TGTGCCAGTAGTATAAGGTTGGAGAATGAAAAACTGTTTTTT
TRBJ2-1,-,TRBV5-1,few,CASSFLGRSSYNEQFF,TGCGCCAGCAGCTTCCTCGGCCGGAGCTCCTACAATGAGCAGTTCTTC
TRBJ2-7,-,TRBV7-9,-,CASSLGGSASNEQYF,TGTGCCAGCAGCTTAGGGGGTTCGGCTAGTAACGAGCAGTACTTC